These 21 T cell receptor beta chains came from one sample sequenced in a study of blood T cell repertoires in COVID-19. TCRdb's table, derived via immunoSEQ multiplex PCR, lists solely in-frame clones and lacks some. Here the sample spans 200,000 to 250,000 clones, 81% being singletons. The sample consisted of PBMCs or T cells enriched from blood (not recorded which). The receptors stem from a woman in her forties or fifties with acute COVID-19.

CDR3 amino acids: CASSQDRLNDYNEQFF. DNA of the CDR3: TGTGCCAGCAGCCAAGACCGACTTAACGATTACAATGAGCAGTTCTTC. This chain links TRBV3-1 (or the pseudogene TRBV3-2) with TRBJ2-1; D gene uncertain. The CDR3 length is 16 residues. The germline V gene has CDR1 LGHDT and CDR2 YNNKEL (reference sequence). Trimming cost V 0 bases and J 4 bases, with 13 bases left between them.

J is TRBJ2-3 and V is TRBV2; tentatively, D is TRBD1 (5 bases). This CDR3 is built from 14 residues. Germline assignment: CDR1 SNHLY and CDR2 FYNNEI. Between the trimmed V and J ends, which lost 6 bases and 4 bases, there was a span of 14 bases. The CDR3 protein is CASSQLRGSDTQYF. CDR3 nucleotide sequence: TGTGCCAGCAGCCAGTTAAGGGGTTCAGATACGCAGTATTTT.

The rearrangement links TRBV29-1 to TRBJ1-1; a weak D match, TRBD1 (5 bases). The germline V and J ends were trimmed by 1 base and 10 bases, with 13 bases remaining between them. CDR1 is SQVTM, CDR2 ANQGSEA, per germline. This CDR3 comprises 12 residues. The CDR3, as DNA: TGCAGCGTTGAAGGGCAGGGAATGGGAGCTTTCTTT. Translated: CSVEGQGMGAFF.

The chain recombines TRBV7-9 with TRBJ2-3; 13 nucleotides match TRBD2. J was trimmed by 9 bases and V by 5 bases; bases with no gene match: 5. The germline gives CDR1 SEHNR, CDR2 FQNEAQ (reference sequence). This CDR3 is built from 14 residues. DNA of the CDR3: TGTGCCAGCAGCGGGACTAGCGGGACACGAACGCAGTATTTT. Its protein product is CASSGTSGTRTQYF. The full variable domain, with the rest looked up from reference TRBV7-9 and TRBJ2-3, is DTGVSQNPRHKITKRGQNVTFRCDPISEHNRLYWYRQTLGQGPEFLTYFQNEAQLEKSRLLSDRFSAERPKGSFSTLEIQRTEQGDSAMYLCASSGTSGTRTQYFGPGTRLTVL.

This rearrangement joins TRBV29-1 to TRBJ2-2; D possibly corresponds to TRBD2 (5 bases). Deletions cut 8 bases from V and 0 bases from J, with 13 bases between. There are 14 residues in the CDR3. Germline values: CDR1 SQVTM, CDR2 ANQGSEA. Here the CDR3 reads CSTAGETNTGELFF. DNA of the CDR3: TGCAGCACTGCCGGGGAAACGAACACCGGGGAGCTGTTTTTT.

This chain links TRBV3-1 (or the pseudogene TRBV3-2) with TRBJ2-7; 11 nucleotides line up with TRBD1. V shed 3 bases and J 2 bases; nucleotides not matched to a gene: 6. Germline lookup yields CDR1 LGHDT and CDR2 YNNKEL (reference sequence). The CDR3 is 16 amino acids. CDR3 in DNA: TGTGCCAGCAGCCATCCCCGGGACAGGGGGACCTACGAGCAGTACTTC. Its translation: CASSHPRDRGTYEQYF.

DNA of the CDR3: TGTGCCAGCAGCCGCCTCTTGAGGACTAACACCGGGGAGCTGTTTTTT. Its protein product is CASSRLLRTNTGELFF. The chain combines TRBV5-5 with TRBJ2-2, with D maybe TRBD2 (5 bases). The CDR3 runs to 16 residues. The V end was cut by 4 bases, the J end by 2 bases, with 15 bases between. CDR1 and CDR2 from the germline V gene are SGHKS and YYEKEE (reference sequence).

The V and J genes are TRBV28 and TRBJ2-7; no clear D. Germline CDR1 and CDR2: MDHEN and SYDVKM. V dropped 8 bases and J dropped 2 bases, with 16 bases sitting between them. The CDR3 has 14 amino acids. As DNA, the CDR3 is TGTGCCAGCCACTATTCCGGGTCAGCCTACGAGCAGTACTTC. This gives the protein CASHYSGSAYEQYF.

V is TRBV11-2 and J is TRBJ2-7, with 9 positions matching TRBD2. The CDR3 covers 15 residues. The ends lost 3 bases at V and 0 bases at J; junction bases unmatched: 3. Germline-derived CDR1 and CDR2 are SGHAT and FQNNGV. The CDR3: CASSLISGSSYEQYF. In DNA, the CDR3 is TGTGCCAGCAGCTTGATTAGCGGGAGCTCCTACGAGCAGTACTTC.

In nucleotides, the CDR3 is TGTGCCAGCAGGACAGGGGGCGACTATGGCTACACCTTC. It encodes CASRTGGDYGYTF. The rearrangement links TRBV6-5 to TRBJ1-2, with 10 nucleotides matching TRBD1. In germline, CDR1 is MNHEY, CDR2 SVGAGI. With 6 bases clipped from V and 3 bases from J, the junction kept 1 base outside the gene matches. The CDR3 is made up of 13 amino acids.

The genes are TRBV27 and TRBJ2-1, with TRBD1 as a possible D gene (6 bases). There are 13 residues in the CDR3. V was trimmed by 3 bases and J by 4 bases, leaving 7 bases between them. Germline assignment: CDR1 MNHEY and CDR2 SMNVEV (reference sequence). The CDR3: CASSFDRYNEQFF. CDR3 DNA: TGTGCCAGCAGTTTTGACAGGTACAATGAGCAGTTCTTC.

The chain recombines TRBV7-2 with TRBJ2-2, with D perhaps matching TRBD2 (5 bases). Germline CDR1 and CDR2: SGHTA and FQGNSA. There are 15 residues in the CDR3. Trimming removed 5 bases at V and 3 bases at J, with 13 bases between. CDR3 DNA: TGTGCCAGCAGCCCGAGGGCAGGCGACACCGGGGAGCTGTTTTTT. It is translated as CASSPRAGDTGELFF. The full variable domain, in which reference TRBV7-2 and TRBJ2-2 provide the parts outside the CDR3, is GAGVSQSPSNKVTEKGKDVELRCDPISGHTALYWYRQSLGQGLEFLIYFQGNSAPDKSGLPSDRFSAERTGGSVSTLTIQRTQQEDSAVYLCASSPRAGDTGELFFGEGSRLTVL.

The gene calls are TRBV2 and TRBJ2-5; possible D gene TRBD1, 6 bases. Trimming removed 6 bases at V and 0 bases at J, with 17 bases between. The CDR3 is made up of 16 amino acids. Germline V gives CDR1 SNHLY, CDR2 FYNNEI. The CDR3 is CASSSPVDRNQETQYF. The CDR3 coding sequence is TGTGCCAGCAGCTCACCGGTAGACAGGAACCAAGAGACCCAGTACTTC.

As for this clone: The junction differs from germline at one of its ends, possibly a read error. Additional DNA sequences in this sample encode the identical CDR3. The chain has TRBV7-2 and TRBJ2-5, with 10 bases aligning to TRBD2. Germline loops: CDR1 SGHTA, CDR2 FQGNSA. This CDR3 comprises 14 residues. CDR3 amino acids: CASSLAGAQETQYF. The CDR3 DNA reads TGTGCCAGCAGCCTAGCGGGAGCCCAAGAGACCCAGTACTTC.

The chain joins TRBV6-5 to TRBJ1-1, with D uncertain. The CDR3 runs 13 residues. With 6 bases removed from V and 13 bases from J, the gap between germline ends came to 21 bases. Per germline, CDR1 MNHEY and CDR2 SVGAGI. CDR3 nucleotides: TGTGCCAGCAGGGGCTGGATTACAGATCCCTTTTTCTTT. It encodes CASRGWITDPFFF.

This rearrangement joins TRBV2 to TRBJ2-7; 11 positions match TRBD2. Germline assignment: CDR1 SNHLY and CDR2 FYNNEI. CDR3 length equals 16 residues. V was pared by 4 bases and J by 6 bases, with 11 bases of the junction left unmatched. The CDR3 bases are TGTGCCAGCAGTGTTCTGTTACTAGCGGGAGTCTCCGAGCAGTACTTC. Translating it yields CASSVLLLAGVSEQYF.

Here the CDR3 reads CASTDSLGAYSNQPQHF. In nucleotides, the CDR3 is TGTGCCAGTACGGACAGTCTCGGGGCCTATAGCAATCAGCCCCAGCATTTT. The chain recombines TRBV19 with TRBJ1-5, with TRBD1 as a possible D gene (6 bases). Germline V gives CDR1 LNHDA, CDR2 SQIVND (reference sequence). V was clipped by 7 bases and J by 0 bases, with 19 bases between them. The length of the CDR3 is 17 residues.

About this clone itself: Other DNA sequences from this sample encode an identical CDR3 as well. The chain recombines TRBV9 with TRBJ2-7; TRBD2 matches 8 bases. The CDR3 has 13 residues. Germline CDR1 is SGDLS and CDR2 is YYNGEE. Trimming cost V 4 bases and J 0 bases; bases outside gene matches: 0. The CDR3 is CASSRGGSYEQYF. CDR3 nucleotides: TGTGCCAGCAGCCGGGGGGGCTCCTACGAGCAGTACTTC.

The chain couples TRBV18 to TRBJ2-7; 11 bases agree with TRBD2. Germline V gene sequence: CDR1 KGHSH, CDR2 LQKENI. With 6 bases clipped from V and 7 bases from J, the junction kept 11 bases outside the gene matches. The CDR3 is 15 residues long. CDR3 nucleotide sequence: TGTGCCAGCTCTCCTACACTAGCGGGAGCTGAGGAGCAGTACTTC. This translates into CASSPTLAGAEEQYF.

The chain is built from TRBV2 and TRBJ2-2, with TRBD1 matching 7 bases. The CDR3 totals 18 residues. The J segment lost 2 bases and the V segment lost 2 bases, leaving 11 bases of the junction unmatched. Germline CDR1 SNHLY, CDR2 FYNNEI. The CDR3 spells CASSERGPGQPNTGELFF. The CDR3, as DNA: TGTGCCAGCAGTGAAAGAGGCCCGGGACAGCCTAACACCGGGGAGCTGTTTTTT.

This chain joins TRBV11-1 and TRBJ2-7; possible D gene TRBD2, 7 bases. V was clipped by 5 bases and J by 6 bases, with 20 bases between them. The germline V gene has CDR1 SGHAT and CDR2 FQDESV (reference sequence). The CDR3 loop spans 15 amino acids. The CDR3 loop is CASSLGTGGYSEQYF. The CDR3 nucleotides are TGTGCCAGCAGCCTCGGTACGGGGGGCTACTCCGAGCAGTACTTC.